The 4 T cell receptor beta chains below were found in one sample sequenced in a study of blood T cell repertoires in COVID-19. Generated by immunoSEQ multiplex PCR, the TCRdb table keeps only in-frame clones and is missing some. There are around 150,000 clones in the sample; roughly four fifths occur only once, and roughly 18% lies in the top ten. Material for sequencing was peripheral blood. The receptors derive from a woman aged 80 or over with acute or convalescent COVID-19.

This clone was found many times. V and J are TRBV4-3 and TRBJ1-1; D remains ambiguous. From germline, CDR1 is LGHNA and CDR2 YSLEER. The CDR3 loop spans 13 amino acids. Trimming removed 0 bases from V and 5 bases from J, with 7 bases in between. The CDR3 loop reads CASSQEAETEAFF. As DNA, the CDR3 is TGCGCCAGCAGCCAAGAAGCGGAAACTGAAGCTTTCTTT.

The V call is TRBV9, the J call TRBJ1-4; TRBD1 agrees at 7 bases. Germline CDR1 reads SGDLS; CDR2 reads YYNGEE. V was clipped by 4 bases and J by 5 bases; unmatched bases: 5. The CDR3 contains 14 residues. CDR3 in amino acids: CASSPTGDNEKLFF. The CDR3 region has the DNA TGTGCCAGCAGCCCCACAGGGGACAATGAAAAACTGTTTTTT.

This chain uses TRBV7-9 with TRBJ2-3, with 10 bases matching TRBD2. The CDR3 is 17 residues long. With 4 bases clipped from V and 2 bases from J, the junction kept 9 bases outside the gene matches. The germline V gene encodes CDR1 SEHNR and CDR2 FQNEAQ (reference sequence). CDR3: CASSSVGGTSVTDTQYF. As DNA, the CDR3 is TGTGCCAGCAGCTCCGTGGGCGGGACTAGCGTCACAGATACGCAGTATTTT.

V gene TRBV11-2 combines with J gene TRBJ2-5, with D possibly TRBD1 on 6 matching bases. V shed 1 base and J shed 4 bases, with 10 bases lying between them. Germline CDR1 reads SGHAT; CDR2 reads FQNNGV. CDR3 size: 14 residues. DNA of the CDR3: TGTGCCAGCAGCTTAGTAGGGGGTCCAGAGACCCAGTACTTC. It translates to CASSLVGGPETQYF.